This TCR beta chain emerged from a study of cytotoxic CD8 clonotypes in ibrutinib-treated CLL. Overall study findings and caveats: Once treatment began, public clonotypes, which were uncommon, contracted or stayed stable.

Trimming removed 9 bases from V and 2 bases from J; junction bases left unmatched: 4. Germline CDR1 reads MGHDK; CDR2 reads SYGVNS. CDR3 length: 14 amino acids. The data were produced by immunoSEQ multiplex PCR, yet TCRdb's version contains in-frame clones alone and is incomplete. The top ten hold 30% to 45% of the sample, which has some 120,000 clones, 58% seen once. This clone was found a few times. As yet, its antigen is unknown. This specimen consisted of PBMCs, obtained after 24 months of ibrutinib treatment. The clonotype comes from a human donor with chronic lymphocytic leukemia. The V call is TRBV25-1, the J call TRBJ2-7, with TRBD2 identical over 13 bases. This CDR3 reads CASLGTSGAYEQYF. The CDR3 DNA follows: TGTGCCAGTCTCGGGACTAGCGGGGCCTACGAGCAGTACTTC.